This entry concerns a single TCR beta chain. Its target is not known. V dropped 1 base and J dropped 0 bases, with 12 bases sitting between them. CDR3 size: 16 residues. The V gene's germline CDR1 is SGHNT and CDR2 YYREEE (reference sequence). The data were taken from a study of lymphopenia after photon versus proton radiotherapy. Measured with immunoSEQ multiplex PCR; TCRdb has only the in-frame clones, and not every one. The profile covers about 39,000 clones, with around 90% appearing a single time and over 12% taken by the ten largest. Findings and limits, study-wide: Proton therapy kept repertoires fairly stable, unlike photons, which gained effector/memory cells.

This receptor was identified in a man in his sixties with cholangiocarcinoma. The chain couples TRBV5-4 to TRBJ2-3; no definite D call. The sequencing used peripheral blood, collected from a patient treated with photon-based radiotherapy. The CDR3 sequence: CASSLTPDGSTDTQYF. The CDR3 DNA reads as TGTGCCAGCAGCTTGACCCCGGACGGAAGCACAGATACGCAGTATTTT.